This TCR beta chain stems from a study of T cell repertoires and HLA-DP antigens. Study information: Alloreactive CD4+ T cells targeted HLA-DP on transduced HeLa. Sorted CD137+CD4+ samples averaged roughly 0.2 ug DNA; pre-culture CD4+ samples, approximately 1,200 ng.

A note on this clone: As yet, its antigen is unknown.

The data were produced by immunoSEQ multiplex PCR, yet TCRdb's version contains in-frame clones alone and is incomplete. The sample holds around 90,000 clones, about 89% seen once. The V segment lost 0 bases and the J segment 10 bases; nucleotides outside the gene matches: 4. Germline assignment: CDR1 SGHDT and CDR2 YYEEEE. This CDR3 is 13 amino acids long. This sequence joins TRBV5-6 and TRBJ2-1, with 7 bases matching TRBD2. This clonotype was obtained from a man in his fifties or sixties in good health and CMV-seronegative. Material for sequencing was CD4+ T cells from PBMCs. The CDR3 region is CASSLGLAGEQFF. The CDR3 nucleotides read TGTGCCAGCAGCTTGGGACTAGCCGGAGAGCAGTTCTTC.